One and the same sample provided the 28 T cell receptor beta chains below, sequenced in a study of response to subunit inactivated influenza vaccine. TCRdb independently ran MiXCR on the RT-PCR reads; one entry per CDR3 protein. The repertoire holds about 800,000 distinct CDR3 sequences, around 20% seen once, with 10% in the top ten. The starting material was PBMCs from blood, obtained around 5 days after vaccination. The source of these receptors is a man aged 50 to 60 who received an inactivated influenza vaccine.

This chain connects TRBV18 to TRBJ2-3; TRBD2 might be the D (6 bases). CDR3 length: 15 residues. Germline CDR1 is KGHSH and CDR2 is LQKENI. Trimming took 1 base from V and 1 from J, leaving 9 bases between them. This chain's CDR3 is CASSPQGGGTDTQYF. DNA for the CDR3: TGTGCCAGCTCACCACAGGGAGGAGGCACAGATACGCAGTATTTT.

This clonotype was counted many times. The chain links TRBV12-3 or TRBV12-4 to TRBJ1-2; no clear D gene. This CDR3 contains 15 residues. Trimming shortened V by 6 bases and J by 5 bases, and 19 bases separated the two germline ends. CDR3 nucleotides: TGTGCCAGCAGCCCCACTCAGAGGCCCGCATATGGCTACACCTTC. Protein: CASSPTQRPAYGYTF.

The rearrangement links TRBV7-2 to TRBJ2-2; 11 nucleotides agree with TRBD2. CDR1 is SGHTA and CDR2 is FQGNSA in the germline V gene. This CDR3 spans 16 amino acids. Germline trimming cut 0 bases from V and 6 bases from J; bases unmatched to any gene: 3. Written as DNA, the CDR3 is TGTGCCAGCAGCTTAGCGGCTAGCGGGAGGCCCGGGGAGCTGTTTTTT. It encodes CASSLAASGRPGELFF.

The V and J genes are TRBV20-1 and TRBJ2-5, with D perhaps being TRBD1 or TRBD2 (5 bases each). V was cut by 7 bases and J by 5 bases, with 14 bases left in between. The CDR3 length is 12 residues. CDR1 DFQATT and CDR2 SNEGSKA come from the germline V gene (reference sequence). The CDR3 DNA is TGCAGTGGGGGAGAGGGGCGGGAGACCCAGTACTTC. Its translation is CSGGEGRETQYF.

This chain links TRBV4-2 with TRBJ2-7; 9 bases map to TRBD2. V trimming: 2 bases; J trimming: 2 bases; junction bases outside the gene matches: 13. Germline CDR1 is LGHNA and CDR2 is YNFKEQ. This CDR3 contains 18 residues. CDR3: CASSQITSGLAGTYEQYF. The DNA of the CDR3 is TGTGCCAGCAGCCAAATAACTTCGGGACTAGCTGGAACCTACGAGCAGTACTTC.

This clonotype was found a few times. The chain is built from TRBV20-1 and TRBJ2-3, with TRBD2 identical over 14 bases. The CDR3 totals 17 residues. The junction had 7 bases not matched to a gene; V was cut back by 1 base and J by 4 bases. The germline CDR1 and CDR2 sequences are DFQATT and SNEGSKA (reference sequence). The CDR3 nucleotides read TGCAGTGCTAGAGGACTAGCGGGGGGGCCATATGCAGATACGCAGTATTTT. As protein: CSARGLAGGPYADTQYF.

This clonotype came up a few times. The chain couples TRBV5-1 to TRBJ2-1, with 13 bases aligning to TRBD2. This CDR3 spans 16 amino acids. J lost 6 bases, V lost 6 bases, and 9 bases had no gene match. The germline V gene encodes CDR1 SGHRS and CDR2 YFSETQ. The CDR3 region is CASTGLAGAVSNEQFF. CDR3 nucleotide sequence: TGCGCCAGCACTGGACTAGCGGGAGCCGTCAGCAATGAGCAGTTCTTC.

This clonotype has only a few counts. The rearrangement links TRBV4-2 to TRBJ2-3; D is possibly TRBD1 or TRBD2 (7 bases each). CDR1 LGHNA and CDR2 YNFKEQ come from the germline V gene. The V end was cut by 4 bases, the J end by 1 base, with 18 bases between. The CDR3 runs 17 residues. Here the CDR3 reads CASSRRGGQRGTDTQYF. The DNA of the CDR3 is TGTGCCAGCAGCCGCAGGGGGGGGCAACGGGGCACAGATACGCAGTATTTT.

CDR3 in amino acids: CASSLAGGRGTGELFF. In DNA, the CDR3 is TGCGCCAGCAGCTTGGCGGGGGGGCGCGGCACCGGGGAGCTGTTTTTT. The chain couples TRBV5-1 to TRBJ2-2; 8 nucleotides agree with TRBD2. Trimming at V came to 0 bases and at J to 4 bases, leaving 5 bases not matched to a gene. The CDR3 runs 16 residues. Germline CDR1 is SGHRS and CDR2 is YFSETQ.

The table lists this clonotype with a few counts. Here the CDR3 DNA reads TGTGCCAGCAGCTCGGAGCACACCGGGGAGCTGTTTTTT. Its translation is CASSSEHTGELFF. The rearrangement links TRBV7-9 to TRBJ2-2; D unresolved. V was cut by 4 bases and J by 3 bases, with 6 bases left in between. This CDR3 spans 13 amino acids. The germline V gene encodes CDR1 SEHNR and CDR2 FQNEAQ (reference sequence).

This clonotype was found a few times. The chain recombines TRBV6-2 or TRBV6-3 with TRBJ1-2, with D possibly TRBD1 on 6 matching bases. V was trimmed by 8 bases and J by 6 bases, leaving 13 bases between them. CDR1 MNHEY and CDR2 SVGEGT come from the germline V gene. The CDR3 totals 12 residues. The CDR3 here is CASSDRTDGYTF. The CDR3 bases are TGTGCCAGCTCTGACAGGACCGATGGCTACACCTTC.

Only a few counts were recorded for this clonotype. The chain has TRBV6-1 and TRBJ1-1; no reliable D call. Looked up from germline, CDR1 is MNHNS and CDR2 is SASEGT. There are 16 residues in the CDR3. V was shortened by 1 base and J by 0 bases, with 12 bases between the two germline ends. The DNA of the CDR3 is TGTGCCAGCAGTGAAGGTTCGGGCGGAATGAACACTGAAGCTTTCTTT. This sequence encodes CASSEGSGGMNTEAFF.

The chain combines TRBV7-9 with TRBJ2-1; 10 positions match TRBD2. CDR1 and CDR2 from the germline V gene are SEHNR and FQNEAQ (reference sequence). The CDR3 is 16 amino acids. The V gene end was trimmed by 4 bases and the J gene end by 2 bases; junction bases not matched to a gene: 5. For the CDR3, the DNA is TGTGCCAGCAGCTCAGCGGGAGGGGGCACCTACAATGAGCAGTTCTTC. Protein sequence: CASSSAGGGTYNEQFF.

This rearrangement joins TRBV12-3 or TRBV12-4 to TRBJ1-5, with unresolved D. V gave up 2 bases and J gave up 6 bases, with 17 bases separating them. This CDR3 is 16 amino acids long. CDR3 sequence: CASSLCVQVDCQPQHF. For the CDR3, the DNA is TGTGCCAGCAGTTTATGTGTCCAGGTAGATTGTCAGCCCCAGCATTTT.

The gene calls are TRBV20-1 and TRBJ2-5; D uncertain. Trimming stripped 3 bases from V and 1 base from J, with 18 bases between. Germline loops: CDR1 DFQATT, CDR2 SNEGSKA (reference sequence). This CDR3 comprises 16 residues. The CDR3 loop reads CSASHYRRTVQETQYF. CDR3 DNA sequence: TGCAGTGCTAGCCACTACCGCCGGACGGTCCAAGAGACCCAGTACTTC.

This clonotype was seen only a few times. CDR3 sequence reads: CATSDLAEGYTGYTGELFF. The CDR3 bases are TGTGCCACCAGTGATTTGGCGGAAGGGTATACAGGTTACACCGGGGAGCTGTTTTTT. This rearrangement joins TRBV24-1 to TRBJ2-2; D possibly corresponds to TRBD1 (5 bases). CDR1 is KGHDR and CDR2 is SFDVKD in the germline V gene. V lost 0 bases and J 3 bases, leaving 19 bases between the germline ends. The length of the CDR3 is 19 residues.

The chain employs TRBV5-1 and TRBJ2-1; TRBD2 aligns across 7 bases. The CDR3 is made up of 16 amino acids. The trim removed 4 bases at V and 2 bases at J, leaving 9 bases unmatched. Germline V lookup: CDR1 SGHRS, CDR2 YFSETQ. The CDR3 loop is CASSQPRLATYNEQFF. DNA for the CDR3: TGCGCCAGCAGCCAACCACGACTAGCTACCTACAATGAGCAGTTCTTC.

This clonotype was detected only a few times. The J gene is TRBJ2-3, the V gene TRBV6-1; TRBD2 aligns across 7 bases. The CDR3 length is 17 residues. J gave up 3 bases and V 6 bases, and 15 bases lay outside the gene matches. Germline CDR1 MNHNS, CDR2 SASEGT. The CDR3: CASRHGGLRGLTDTQYF. CDR3 DNA: TGTGCCAGCAGACACGGGGGACTACGGGGTTTGACAGATACGCAGTATTTT.

This clonotype was detected a few times. The chain joins TRBV4-2 to TRBJ2-1, with TRBD2 identical over 12 bases. The CDR3 is made up of 19 amino acids. The ends lost 0 bases at V and 7 bases at J; junction bases unmatched: 13. Germline V gene data show CDR1 as LGHNA and CDR2 as YNFKEQ. CDR3 nucleotide sequence: TGTGCCAGCAGCCAAGACGTCTATCCCGGACTAGCGGGAAAGAATGAGCAGTTCTTC. Its protein product is CASSQDVYPGLAGKNEQFF.

This clonotype was counted only a few times. The chain carries TRBV6-5 and TRBJ1-2; no clear D gene. V was clipped by 2 bases and J by 2 bases, with 9 bases between them. CDR3 length: 14 amino acids. Germline CDR1 MNHEY, CDR2 SVGAGI. The DNA for the CDR3 is TGTGCCAGCAGTTACGACCTTGTCAACTATGGCTACACCTTC. This codes for CASSYDLVNYGYTF.

This clonotype came up many times. The J gene is TRBJ2-7, the V gene TRBV20-1, with 12 bases aligning to TRBD1. Germline V gene data show CDR1 as DFQATT and CDR2 as SNEGSKA (reference sequence). The CDR3 spans 14 residues. Trimming cost V 6 bases and J 7 bases; bases outside gene matches: 10. CDR3 nucleotides: TGCAGTGCCAAGCAGGGACAGGGGGCTAGGGAGCAGTACTTC. Its translation is CSAKQGQGAREQYF.

This clonotype was seen a few times. This chain links TRBV7-6 with TRBJ2-7, with TRBD1 matching 7 bases. V dropped 5 bases and J dropped 3; count of bases not matched to a gene: 10. The germline CDR1 and CDR2 sequences are SGHVS and FNYEAQ. The CDR3 is made up of 15 amino acids. As DNA, the CDR3 is TGTGCCAGCAGCCCTATAGGGGACAGAGTCTACGAGCAGTACTTC. Its protein product is CASSPIGDRVYEQYF.

The genes are TRBV5-1 and TRBJ1-2; D uncertain. Germline CDR1 SGHRS, CDR2 YFSETQ. The CDR3 is 14 residues long. Trimming removed 0 bases at V and 1 base at J, with 7 bases between. The CDR3 protein is CASSLVGFNYGYTF. The CDR3 coding sequence is TGCGCCAGCAGCTTGGTCGGTTTTAACTATGGCTACACCTTC.

This clonotype was counted a few times. This rearrangement joins TRBV5-1 to TRBJ2-1, with 8 positions matching TRBD2. The J segment lost 8 bases and the V segment lost 0 bases, leaving 10 bases of the junction unmatched. The CDR3 has 16 residues. CDR1 is SGHRS, CDR2 YFSETQ, per germline. CDR3 nucleotide sequence: TGCGCCAGCAGCTTGGCCGGGACTAGTAAGGGCGATGAGCAGTTCTTC. Protein sequence: CASSLAGTSKGDEQFF. Full variable domain (remainder filled in from reference TRBV5-1 and TRBJ2-1): KAGVTQTPRYLIKTRGQQVTLSCSPISGHRSVSWYQQTPGQGLQFLFEYFSETQRNKGNFPGRFSGRQFSNSRSEMNVSTLELGDSALYLCASSLAGTSKGDEQFFGPGTRLTVL.

This clonotype was found a few times. The chain uses TRBV27 and TRBJ2-7; either TRBD1 or TRBD2 may supply D (7 bases each). The V end was cut by 6 bases, the J end by 12 bases, with 24 bases between. Per the germline V gene, CDR1 is MNHEY and CDR2 is SMNVEV (reference sequence). CDR3 length equals 14 residues. The DNA of the CDR3 is TGTGCCAGCAGATCGACCTCAGGGGGGGATCTCCCGTACTTC. Encoded protein: CASRSTSGGDLPYF.

The chain combines TRBV20-1 with TRBJ2-5, with 10 bases identical to TRBD1. In germline, CDR1 is DFQATT, CDR2 SNEGSKA (reference sequence). V shed 4 bases, J shed 7 bases, and the junction held 9 bases outside the gene matches. This CDR3 comprises 14 residues. CDR3 sequence (DNA): TGCAGTGCTAACGGACAGGGGGTAGTTGGGACCCAGTACTTC. It is translated as CSANGQGVVGTQYF.

The chain is built from TRBV29-1 and TRBJ2-5; a possible D gene is TRBD1 (6 bases). Trimming shortened V by 0 bases and J by 5 bases, and 16 bases separated the two germline ends. The CDR3 has 15 amino acids. Germline V gene lookup returns CDR1 SQVTM and CDR2 ANQGSEA. The CDR3 sequence is CSVEDWQGPRETQYF. Written as DNA, the CDR3 is TGCAGCGTTGAAGATTGGCAGGGGCCGAGGGAGACCCAGTACTTC.

The chain employs TRBV20-1 and TRBJ2-5; D ambiguous. CDR3 size: 14 residues. V lost 3 bases and J 1 base, leaving 12 bases between the germline ends. Germline lookup yields CDR1 DFQATT and CDR2 SNEGSKA (reference sequence). The CDR3 DNA reads as TGCAGTGCTAGTCTACGCACGGGCCAAGAGACCCAGTACTTC. Encoded protein: CSASLRTGQETQYF.